Each of the 31 T cell receptor beta chains below was sequenced from the same sample in a study of Ad26.COV2.S vaccination and SARS-CoV-2 variants. Sample treatment: roughly 20 received Ad26.COV2.S at low or high dose, single or two shots; 5 received placebo; per-sample allocation not given. Sampling was done on day 63 after the first vaccine or placebo injection. Sequenced by immunoSEQ multiplex PCR; TCRdb stores in-frame clones only, minus some. Of 350,000 to 400,000 clones listed, around nine tenths are singletons. This specimen consisted of peripheral blood, obtained in a trial of Ad26.COV2.S vaccine versus placebo. The receptors derive from a person aged 18 to 65 who received the Ad26.COV2.S COVID-19 vaccine or a placebo.

This rearrangement joins TRBV24-1 to TRBJ1-3; 7 bases agree with TRBD1. After removal of 4 bases from V and 7 bases from J, the junction contained 6 bases not matched to a gene. The V gene's germline CDR1 is KGHDR and CDR2 SFDVKD. The CDR3 sequence is 14 residues long. CDR3 bases: TGTGCCACCAGTGACCCTGACAGGGAGAACACCATATATTTT. This codes for CATSDPDRENTIYF.

This clone appeared a few times. The chain is built from TRBV5-4 and TRBJ2-7; D might be TRBD2 (7 bases). The CDR3 has 15 amino acids. CDR1 and CDR2 (germline): SGHNT, YYREEE (reference sequence). V lost 4 bases, J lost 0 bases, and 14 bases lay in between. The CDR3 region is CASSPGGGFSYEQYF. Here the CDR3 DNA reads TGTGCCAGCAGCCCCGGCGGGGGCTTCTCCTACGAGCAGTACTTC.

The chain is built from TRBV19 and TRBJ2-3; D uncertain. CDR3 size: 13 residues. Germline lookup yields CDR1 LNHDA and CDR2 SQIVND (reference sequence). V shed 7 bases and J shed 0 bases, with 8 bases lying between them. In DNA form, the CDR3 reads TGTGCCAGTAAGGCCGTTAGCACAGATACGCAGTATTTT. It specifies CASKAVSTDTQYF.

About this clone itself: The same CDR3 also results from other DNA sequences found in this sample. V usage is TRBV11-2 and J usage is TRBJ1-2; no firm D call. Trimming stripped 3 bases from V and 4 bases from J, with 6 bases between. The CDR3 totals 12 residues. Germline assignment: CDR1 SGHAT and CDR2 FQNNGV. The CDR3, as DNA: TGTGCCAGCAGCTTGGCAGGCTATGGCTACACCTTC. Protein: CASSLAGYGYTF.

The V and J genes are TRBV5-1 and TRBJ2-7, with 8 bases aligning to TRBD2. From germline, CDR1 is SGHRS and CDR2 YFSETQ. CDR3 length: 15 residues. Trimming at V came to 1 base and at J to 4 bases, leaving 7 bases not matched to a gene. CDR3 sequence: CASSLKTSVPYEQYF. The CDR3 bases are TGCGCCAGCAGCTTGAAGACTAGCGTGCCTTACGAGCAGTACTTC.

This chain links TRBV11-2 with TRBJ1-1, with D uncertain. Germline V gene lookup returns CDR1 SGHAT and CDR2 FQNNGV. This CDR3 spans 13 amino acids. V lost 0 bases to trimming and J lost 6 bases, with 8 bases between them. CDR3 bases: TGTGCCAGCAGCTTAGAGTCACACGCTGAAGCTTTCTTT. Translation: CASSLESHAEAFF. Supplemented by reference TRBV11-2 and TRBJ1-1, the full variable domain reads EAGVAQSPRYKIIEKRQSVAFWCNPISGHATLYWYQQILGQGPKLLIQFQNNGVVDDSQLPKDRFSAERLKGVDSTLKIQPAKLEDSAVYLCASSLESHAEAFFGQGTRLTVV.

The chain uses TRBV18 and TRBJ2-2, with D possibly matching TRBD1 (5 bases). This CDR3 region has 16 residues. Germline values: CDR1 KGHSH, CDR2 LQKENI. Deletions cut 3 bases from V and 0 bases from J, with 11 bases between. The CDR3 sequence: CASSPRTRPNTGELFF. In DNA, the CDR3 is TGTGCCAGCTCACCCAGGACACGACCGAACACCGGGGAGCTGTTTTTT.

This clone appeared once. V usage is TRBV6-5 and J usage is TRBJ1-4, with TRBD1 identical over 8 bases. Germline V lookup: CDR1 MNHEY, CDR2 SVGAGI. This CDR3 has 13 amino acids. Germline trimming cut 6 bases from V and 7 bases from J; bases unmatched to any gene: 4. Here the CDR3 reads CASRRTGIEKLFF. DNA of the CDR3: TGTGCCAGCAGGCGGACAGGGATTGAAAAACTGTTTTTT.

The V call is TRBV9, the J call TRBJ2-2, with D tentatively TRBD2 (6 bases). This CDR3 contains 14 residues. The germline V and J ends were trimmed by 3 bases and 7 bases, with 13 bases remaining between them. In germline, CDR1 is SGDLS, CDR2 YYNGEE. The CDR3 sequence: CASSGVMEGGELFF. The CDR3 coding sequence is TGTGCCAGCAGCGGGGTGATGGAGGGCGGGGAGCTGTTTTTT.

This clone was counted once. The rearrangement joins TRBV18 to TRBJ1-2; 8 bases agree with TRBD1. V was pared by 5 bases and J by 8 bases, with 7 bases of the junction left unmatched. This CDR3 has 13 amino acids. Per the germline V gene, CDR1 is KGHSH and CDR2 is LQKENI. The CDR3 nucleotides are TGTGCCAGCTCAGACGCGGACAGGGACGGCTACACCTTC. This gives the protein CASSDADRDGYTF.

There are a few counts of this clone. This rearrangement joins TRBV4-3 to TRBJ1-2, with D possibly matching TRBD1 (5 bases). The CDR3 is made up of 15 amino acids. Trimming removed 3 bases from V and 8 bases from J, with 19 bases in between. CDR1 and CDR2 (germline): LGHNA, YSLEER. The CDR3 here is CASSHSGMGQRGYTF. The CDR3 nucleotides read TGCGCCAGCAGCCACTCAGGGATGGGGCAGAGAGGCTACACCTTC.

In its sample, this clone was seen a few times. Other DNA sequences in this sample translate to the same CDR3. The rearrangement joins TRBV7-9 to TRBJ2-7; no clear D gene. The germline gives CDR1 SEHNR, CDR2 FQNEAQ (reference sequence). V lost 6 bases and J lost 2, with 5 bases in between. CDR3 length equals 11 residues. The CDR3: CASSSAYEQYF. CDR3 in DNA: TGTGCCAGCAGTTCCGCCTACGAGCAGTACTTC.

J is TRBJ2-7 and V is TRBV6-6; unclear D gene. This CDR3 has 15 amino acids. With 7 bases removed from V and 2 bases from J, the gap between germline ends came to 18 bases. The germline V gene encodes CDR1 MNHNY and CDR2 SVGAGI (reference sequence). As DNA, the CDR3 is TGTGCCAGCAAATCCCGGTCCGAGAGAACCTACGAGCAGTACTTC. Its translation: CASKSRSERTYEQYF.

The J gene is TRBJ2-5, the V gene TRBV12-3 or TRBV12-4; D remains ambiguous. V was pared by 6 bases and J by 6 bases, with 14 bases between. The CDR3 has 13 amino acids. The CDR3 DNA reads TGTGCCAGCAGGTCCGACTTGACTCAGACCCAGTACTTC. Its translation: CASRSDLTQTQYF.

The rearrangement links TRBV3-1 (or the pseudogene TRBV3-2) to TRBJ2-3; D may be TRBD2 (5 bases). This CDR3 has 16 residues. The V and J ends lost 1 base and 4 bases respectively, with 15 bases between them. CDR1 is LGHDT, CDR2 YNNKEL, per germline (reference sequence). In nucleotides, the CDR3 is TGTGCCAGCAGCCAAGCGGGTGCGCGGGTTGCAGATACGCAGTATTTT. It encodes CASSQAGARVADTQYF.

The rearrangement links TRBV2 to TRBJ2-2; D is unclear. Germline V CDR1 and CDR2: SNHLY, FYNNEI. The CDR3 length is 15 residues. The V end was cut by 1 base, the J end by 5 bases, with 11 bases between. CDR3 sequence reads: CASSEGVRITGELFF. In DNA, the CDR3 is TGTGCCAGCAGTGAAGGTGTTCGGATTACCGGGGAGCTGTTTTTT.

The gene calls are TRBV4-2 and TRBJ2-2; 7 nucleotides match TRBD1. This CDR3 has 16 amino acids. CDR1 and CDR2 from the germline V gene are LGHNA and YNFKEQ. V shed 1 base and J 6 bases; nucleotides not matched to a gene: 8. The CDR3 bases are TGTGCCAGCAGCCAAGTGACCACAGGGGCATCCGGGGAGCTGTTTTTT. It is translated as CASSQVTTGASGELFF.

The chain uses TRBV5-5 and TRBJ1-1; the match to TRBD1 covers 7 bases. In germline, CDR1 is SGHKS, CDR2 YYEKEE (reference sequence). The trim removed 4 bases at V and 0 bases at J, leaving 6 bases unmatched. The CDR3 length is 15 residues. This chain's CDR3 is CASSRRDRVNTEAFF. For the CDR3, the DNA is TGTGCCAGCAGCCGGAGGGACAGAGTGAACACTGAAGCTTTCTTT. The full variable domain, in which reference TRBV5-5 and TRBJ1-1 provide the parts outside the CDR3, is DAGVTQSPTHLIKTRGQQVTLRCSPISGHKSVSWYQQVLGQGPQFIFQYYEKEERGRGNFPDRFSARQFPNYSSELNVNALLLGDSALYLCASSRRDRVNTEAFFGQGTRLTVV.

V and J are TRBV5-8 and TRBJ1-2; TRBD1 matches at 8 bases. The V gene end was trimmed by 0 bases and the J gene end by 5 bases; junction bases not matched to a gene: 6. Per the germline V gene, CDR1 is SGHTS and CDR2 is YDEGEE. The CDR3 is made up of 15 amino acids. The CDR3 DNA reads as TGTGCCAGCAGCTTGGGCCAGGGGGCCTGGTATGGCTACACCTTC. This encodes CASSLGQGAWYGYTF.

V and J are TRBV24-1 and TRBJ2-5, with D tentatively TRBD1 or TRBD2 (6 bases each). The CDR3 has 13 amino acids. V was clipped by 4 bases and J by 5 bases, with 10 bases between them. From germline, CDR1 is KGHDR and CDR2 SFDVKD. Written as DNA, the CDR3 is TGTGCCACCAGTGACGGGGGCCTTGAGACCCAGTACTTC. This translates into CATSDGGLETQYF.

The rearrangement uses TRBV7-6 and TRBJ2-1; 12 bases agree with TRBD1. The CDR3 covers 16 residues. Trimming cost V 0 bases and J 9 bases; bases outside gene matches: 6. Germline CDR1 SGHVS, CDR2 FNYEAQ. CDR3 loop: CASSLAGQGAWGEQFF. The DNA of the CDR3 is TGTGCCAGCAGCTTAGCGGGACAGGGGGCTTGGGGTGAGCAGTTCTTC.

The chain uses TRBV2 and TRBJ2-2; 8 nucleotides align to TRBD2. CDR1 and CDR2 (germline): SNHLY, FYNNEI. This CDR3 contains 18 residues. Trimming cost V 6 bases and J 6 bases; bases outside gene matches: 18. CDR3 sequence (DNA): TGTGCCAGCAGACCTCCAATTAGCGGGGAAGCCACTCCCGGGGAGCTGTTTTTT. Its translation is CASRPPISGEATPGELFF.

The CDR3 region is CATKRQGMAAFF. The DNA of the CDR3 is TGTGCCACCAAACGACAGGGCATGGCAGCTTTCTTT. This rearrangement joins TRBV10-3 to TRBJ1-1, with 7 nucleotides matching TRBD1. J lost 10 bases, V lost 10 bases, and 12 bases had no gene match. Germline lookup yields CDR1 ENHRY and CDR2 SYGVKD. The CDR3 has 12 amino acids.

This clone appeared a single time. The chain combines TRBV19 with TRBJ1-1; unclear D gene. Per the germline V gene, CDR1 is LNHDA and CDR2 is SQIVND (reference sequence). V lost 3 bases and J lost 1, with 9 bases in between. The CDR3 is 14 residues long. The CDR3 DNA is TGTGCCAGTAGTATCGCCTCTACGAACACTGAAGCTTTCTTT. Protein product: CASSIASTNTEAFF. Using reference TRBV19 and TRBJ1-1 for the parts outside the CDR3, the full variable domain is DGGITQSPKYLFRKEGQNVTLSCEQNLNHDAMYWYRQDPGQGLRLIYYSQIVNDFQKGDIAEGYSVSREKKESFPLTVTSAQKNPTAFYLCASSIASTNTEAFFGQGTRLTVV.

The V call is TRBV6-2 or TRBV6-3, the J call TRBJ1-1, with 7 bases that match TRBD1. This CDR3 spans 15 amino acids. Germline values: CDR1 MNHEY, CDR2 SVGEGT. V dropped 2 bases and J dropped 4; count of bases not matched to a gene: 7. In nucleotides, the CDR3 is TGTGCCAGCAGTTACCTGGACAGGCCGGGCACTGAAGCTTTCTTT. This translates into CASSYLDRPGTEAFF.

The V gene is TRBV7-8, the J gene TRBJ1-6; D remains unclear. The V gene lost 1 base and the J gene lost 1 base, with 8 bases spanning the gap. Looked up from germline, CDR1 is SGHVS and CDR2 is FQNEAQ. The CDR3 is 16 residues long. The CDR3 here is CASSLGGGSYNSPLHF. CDR3 nucleotide sequence: TGTGCCAGCAGCTTAGGAGGAGGGTCCTATAATTCACCCCTCCACTTT.

The V call is TRBV6-2 or TRBV6-3, the J call TRBJ1-2, with 7 bases identical to TRBD1. V lost 2 bases, J lost 4 bases, and 10 bases stayed unmatched. Germline lookup yields CDR1 MNHEY and CDR2 SVGEGT. The CDR3 is 16 amino acids. The CDR3 DNA is TGTGCCAGCAGTTACCCAACAGGGGTTAGGAGCTATGGCTACACCTTC. It translates to CASSYPTGVRSYGYTF.

This clone appeared a single time. This rearrangement joins TRBV3-1 (or the pseudogene TRBV3-2) to TRBJ2-5; possibly TRBD1 or TRBD2 for D (5 bases each). V was shortened by 0 bases and J by 2 bases, with 13 bases between the two germline ends. This CDR3 comprises 16 residues. The V gene's germline CDR1 is LGHDT and CDR2 YNNKEL (reference sequence). The CDR3 is CASSQDRAGAQETQYF. In nucleotides, the CDR3 is TGTGCCAGCAGCCAAGATCGGGCCGGGGCTCAAGAGACCCAGTACTTC.

This chain links TRBV10-3 with TRBJ2-1; D is ambiguous. Trimming removed 2 bases at V and 11 bases at J, with 22 bases between. The V gene's germline CDR1 is ENHRY and CDR2 SYGVKD. This CDR3 has 16 residues. The DNA for the CDR3 is TGTGCCATCAGTGAGGGGCCTTCCCCCGCGAGAATAAAGCAGTTCTTC. Its translation is CAISEGPSPARIKQFF.

J is TRBJ1-5 and V is TRBV10-1, with D perhaps matching TRBD1 (5 bases). V was shortened by 5 bases and J by 6 bases, with 11 bases between the two germline ends. The CDR3 extends over 13 amino acids. Germline CDR1 and CDR2: WNHNN and SYGVQD (reference sequence). The CDR3 loop reads CASSYTGGQPQHF. The CDR3 DNA reads TGCGCCAGCAGTTATACCGGGGGTCAGCCCCAGCATTTT.

The rearrangement uses TRBV3-1 (or the pseudogene TRBV3-2) and TRBJ2-1; 8 bases agree with TRBD2. The germline CDR1 and CDR2 sequences are LGHDT and YNNKEL (reference sequence). V lost 5 bases, J lost 2 bases, and 5 bases stayed unmatched. The CDR3 spans 15 residues. In DNA, the CDR3 is TGTGCCAGCAGCGGTAGCGGGGCTGCCTACAATGAGCAGTTCTTC. Its protein product is CASSGSGAAYNEQFF.